A single sample is the source of the 29 T cell receptor beta chains below, sequenced in a study of CD8+CD57+ T cells in acquired aplastic anemia. Profiles of TCR beta VDJ and CDR3 were generated from a genomic DNA template. TCRdb passed the reads through MiXCR, listing each CDR3 protein once. The data show roughly 160,000 distinct CDR3 sequences, with roughly 48% seen just once and roughly 3.1% held by the top ten. Before being chosen for sequencing, patients had shown CD8+CD57+ cell expansion by flow cytometry. The sequenced sample was sorted CD4+, CD8+, or CD8+CD57+ T cells (not recorded which) from PBMCs. These receptors came from a human donor with aplastic anemia.

The sample holds a few counts of this clonotype. The CDR3 sequence is CASTRGRLAGVETQYF. The DNA of the CDR3 is TGTGCCAGCACCCGGGGACGACTAGCGGGAGTTGAGACCCAGTACTTC. The chain combines TRBV6-1 with TRBJ2-5, with TRBD2 matching 12 bases. This CDR3 is built from 16 residues. After removal of 7 bases from V and 5 bases from J, the junction contained 11 bases not matched to a gene. Germline assignment: CDR1 MNHNS and CDR2 SASEGT.

This chain joins TRBV19 and TRBJ2-3, with D perhaps matching TRBD2 (6 bases). The germline gives CDR1 LNHDA, CDR2 SQIVND (reference sequence). Deletions cut 2 bases from V and 2 bases from J, with 23 bases between. This CDR3 comprises 19 residues. The CDR3 sequence: CASSIIGFGGETHTDTQYF. The CDR3 DNA sequence: TGTGCCAGTAGTATAATTGGATTTGGCGGGGAGACCCACACAGATACGCAGTATTTT. Based on the CDR3 plus reference TRBV19 and TRBJ2-3, the full variable domain is DGGITQSPKYLFRKEGQNVTLSCEQNLNHDAMYWYRQDPGQGLRLIYYSQIVNDFQKGDIAEGYSVSREKKESFPLTVTSAQKNPTAFYLCASSIIGFGGETHTDTQYFGPGTRLTVL.

The chain employs TRBV7-8 and TRBJ1-4, with 9 nucleotides matching TRBD1. CDR1 is SGHVS, CDR2 FQNEAQ, per germline. V was pared by 5 bases and J by 7 bases, with 2 bases of the junction left unmatched. The CDR3 runs 13 residues. CDR3 in DNA: TGTGCCAGCAGCCCGGACAGGGGTGAAAAACTGTTTTTT. The encoded protein is CASSPDRGEKLFF.

The chain combines TRBV7-9 with TRBJ1-4; 7 nucleotides agree with TRBD1. The J segment lost 4 bases and the V segment lost 6 bases, leaving 5 bases of the junction unmatched. The CDR3 totals 14 residues. Germline V CDR1 and CDR2: SEHNR, FQNEAQ (reference sequence). CDR3 loop: CASRPSGGNEKLFF. DNA for the CDR3: TGTGCCAGCAGGCCGTCAGGGGGTAATGAAAAACTGTTTTTT.

This clonotype was observed a few times. V gene TRBV2 combines with J gene TRBJ1-2, with a possible D match to TRBD1 (5 bases). V lost 6 bases to trimming and J lost 0 bases, with 8 bases between them. This CDR3 spans 13 amino acids. In germline, CDR1 is SNHLY, CDR2 FYNNEI. CDR3 sequence (DNA): TGTGCCAGCAGGGGGACGGCTAACTATGGCTACACCTTC. Translation: CASRGTANYGYTF.

The CDR3 nucleotides are TGCAGCGTGGATCAGGGATCTGATGGCTACACCTTC. Translated: CSVDQGSDGYTF. V usage is TRBV29-1 and J usage is TRBJ1-2, with D tentatively TRBD1 (5 bases). CDR1 is SQVTM, CDR2 ANQGSEA, per germline. V lost 6 bases, J lost 6 bases, and 14 bases lay in between. CDR3 length: 12 amino acids.

Many counts were recorded for this clonotype. The chain has TRBV7-8 and TRBJ1-1; TRBD1 matches 7 bases. V shed 6 bases and J 0 bases; nucleotides not matched to a gene: 4. Germline CDR1 SGHVS, CDR2 FQNEAQ. There are 14 residues in the CDR3. CDR3 sequence: CASRLGQMNTEAFF. DNA for the CDR3: TGTGCCAGCAGATTGGGACAGATGAACACTGAAGCTTTCTTT.

Comment on this clonotype: No conserved phenylalanine or tryptophan is present at the end of the CDR3, so a read error is the likely explanation. No DNA is shown, since the ends of the CDR3 on it are uncertain; the CDR3 is the one TCRdb lists. The chain is built from TRBV19 and TRBJ2-7. The CDR3 length equals 9 residues, ends included. Looked up from germline, CDR1 is LNHDA and CDR2 is SQIVND (reference sequence). Here the CDR3 reads CASSAERTS.

This clonotype was detected ten times or more. The chain couples TRBV9 to TRBJ2-5; a weak D match, TRBD2 (5 bases). The CDR3 is 13 amino acids. CDR1 and CDR2 from the germline V gene are SGDLS and YYNGEE. V was clipped by 1 base and J by 5 bases, with 9 bases between them. The CDR3 coding sequence is TGTGCCAGCAGCGTATCCCGAGGGGAGACCCAGTACTTC. The encoded protein is CASSVSRGETQYF. The entire variable domain, with the rest obtained from reference TRBV9 and TRBJ2-5, is as follows: DSGVTQTPKHLITATGQRVTLRCSPRSGDLSVYWYQQSLDQGLQFLIQYYNGEERAKGNILERFSAQQFPDLHSELNLSSLELGDSALYFCASSVSRGETQYFGPGTRLLVL.

The V gene is TRBV20-1, the J gene TRBJ2-7; the match to TRBD1 covers 8 bases. The CDR3 runs 12 residues. Germline values: CDR1 DFQATT, CDR2 SNEGSKA (reference sequence). V was pared by 6 bases and J by 6 bases, with 7 bases of the junction left unmatched. The DNA for the CDR3 is TGCAGTGCAAGGGACAGGCAGGGCGAGCAGTACTTC. Protein product: CSARDRQGEQYF.

V is TRBV10-3 and J is TRBJ2-1, with 9 bases lining up with TRBD1. Germline loops: CDR1 ENHRY, CDR2 SYGVKD. V shed 5 bases and J 8 bases; nucleotides not matched to a gene: 7. The CDR3 covers 14 residues. CDR3 nucleotides: TGTGCCATCAGTCCCCGACAGGGGGGCGATGAGCAGTTCTTC. This translates into CAISPRQGGDEQFF.

The V gene is TRBV20-1, the J gene TRBJ2-7, with D possibly matching TRBD1 (6 bases). CDR3 size: 15 residues. CDR1 and CDR2 (germline): DFQATT, SNEGSKA (reference sequence). V was pared by 0 bases and J by 0 bases, with 12 bases between. DNA for the CDR3: TGCAGTGCTAGAGAGGGGGACACTCGCTCCTACGAGCAGTACTTC. This encodes CSAREGDTRSYEQYF.

This sequence joins TRBV4-1 and TRBJ1-2, with 8 bases identical to TRBD1. V lost 6 bases to trimming and J lost 5 bases; unmatched junction nucleotides: 5. The CDR3 is 13 amino acids. CDR1 is MGHRA, CDR2 YSYEKL, per germline. CDR3 coding DNA: TGCGCCAGCAGTCCGGGACAGGAATATGGCTACACCTTC. Its protein is CASSPGQEYGYTF.

This clonotype has ten or more counts. The chain joins TRBV2 to TRBJ2-5, with 10 bases fitting TRBD1. Germline CDR1 and CDR2: SNHLY and FYNNEI. J lost 2 bases, V lost 7 bases, and 4 bases had no gene match. This CDR3 has 14 residues. The CDR3 sequence is CASTMDRGQETQYF. As DNA, the CDR3 is TGTGCCAGCACCATGGACAGGGGGCAAGAGACCCAGTACTTC.

This clonotype has ten or more counts. The chain recombines TRBV19 with TRBJ2-2; unclear D gene. This CDR3 has 14 residues. Germline V gene lookup returns CDR1 LNHDA and CDR2 SQIVND (reference sequence). The V end was cut by 7 bases, the J end by 0 bases, with 9 bases between. CDR3 bases: TGTGCCAGTACCAAGTATACGAACACCGGGGAGCTGTTTTTT. Translating gives CASTKYTNTGELFF.

This clonotype was detected only a few times. The rearrangement uses TRBV29-1 and TRBJ1-2, with D unresolved. CDR1 SQVTM and CDR2 ANQGSEA come from the germline V gene. This CDR3 region has 10 residues. V was pared by 3 bases and J by 4 bases, with 3 bases between. DNA for the CDR3: TGCAGCGTTGAGAGCTATGGCTACACCTTC. Residues: CSVESYGYTF.

The chain combines TRBV10-3 with TRBJ1-6; D ambiguous. Germline assignment: CDR1 ENHRY and CDR2 SYGVKD. The length of the CDR3 is 15 residues. Trimming pared 3 bases from V and 7 bases from J, leaving 13 bases between. DNA for the CDR3: TGTGCCATCAGTGATCTCTTAGGAAAAAATTCACCCCTCCACTTT. Translation gives CAISDLLGKNSPLHF.

This clonotype was found many times. The chain uses TRBV4-3 and TRBJ2-7, with no clear D. Trimming cost V 0 bases and J 0 bases, with 6 bases left between them. The CDR3 length is 14 residues. Germline V gene lookup returns CDR1 LGHNA and CDR2 YSLEER. Written as DNA, the CDR3 is TGCGCCAGCAGCCAAGAGAGGAGCTCCTACGAGCAGTACTTC. It codes for CASSQERSSYEQYF.

Turning to this clonotype: A much larger clone differs from this one at a single base, so this may be a read error. The genes are TRBV6-5 and TRBJ2-7, with TRBD1 matching over 7 bases. The CDR3 contains 14 residues. Germline values: CDR1 MNHEY, CDR2 SVGAGI. This CDR3 reads CACSSYRGPYEQYF. CDR3 in DNA: TGTGCCTGCAGTTCCTACAGGGGCCCCTACGAGCAGTACTTC.

This clonotype showed up many times. The V and J genes are TRBV7-6 and TRBJ1-3; D uncertain. The V gene's germline CDR1 is SGHVS and CDR2 FNYEAQ. The CDR3 runs 12 residues. Trimming removed 2 bases from V and 1 base from J, with 0 bases in between. DNA for the CDR3: TGTGCCAGCAGCTTATCTGGAAACACCATATATTTT. This encodes CASSLSGNTIYF. Full variable domain (missing parts from reference TRBV7-6 and TRBJ1-3): GAGVSQSPRYKVTKRGQDVALRCDPISGHVSLYWYRQALGQGPEFLTYFNYEAQQDKSGLPNDRFSAERPEGSISTLTIQRTEQRDSAMYRCASSLSGNTIYFGEGSWLTVV.

The chain is built from TRBV12-3 or TRBV12-4 and TRBJ1-5; 8 positions match TRBD1. The ends lost 5 bases at V and 9 bases at J; junction bases unmatched: 24. The CDR3 has 19 amino acids. CDR3 loop: CASSRMPGQAAFMARPQHF. The CDR3 coding sequence is TGTGCCAGCAGTCGGATGCCGGGACAGGCGGCCTTCATGGCTCGGCCCCAGCATTTT.

This clonotype was recorded many times. The chain combines TRBV7-3 with TRBJ2-2; D might be TRBD1 or TRBD2, each matching 5 bases. In germline, CDR1 is SGHTA, CDR2 FQGTGA. The CDR3 has 14 amino acids. Deletions cut 5 bases from V and 7 bases from J, with 14 bases between. The CDR3 nucleotides are TGTGCCAGCAGCGAACTAGGGGCGGGCGGGGAGCTGTTTTTT. Protein sequence: CASSELGAGGELFF.

With respect to this clonotype: A much larger clone sits a single nucleotide away, making a read error possible. The rearrangement links TRBV6-2 or TRBV6-3 to TRBJ1-5; D call uncertain. The ends were cut back, 6 bases at V and 3 bases at J, with 15 bases in the middle. The CDR3 consists of 15 residues. Germline-derived CDR1 and CDR2 are MNHEY and SVGEGT. This chain's CDR3 is CASRAAGADNQPQHF. CDR3 in DNA: TGTGCCAGCAGAGCAGCAGGTGCCGACAATCAGCCCCAGCATTTT.

The J gene is TRBJ2-5, the V gene TRBV25-1, with a weak D call TRBD2 (5 bases). V was pared by 4 bases and J by 5 bases, with 8 bases between. The germline gives CDR1 MGHDK, CDR2 SYGVNS. This CDR3 is 12 amino acids long. The CDR3 loop reads CASSALGETQYF. The CDR3 region has the DNA TGTGCCAGCAGTGCACTAGGGGAGACCCAGTACTTC.

J is TRBJ1-3 and V is TRBV18, with a possible D match to TRBD1 (5 bases). V was trimmed by 0 bases and J by 2 bases, leaving 5 bases between them. Germline CDR1 KGHSH, CDR2 LQKENI. This CDR3 has 14 amino acids. The CDR3 bases are TGTGCCAGCTCACCACCGGGGCCTGGAAACACCATATATTTT. Its translation: CASSPPGPGNTIYF.

The V gene is TRBV24-1, the J gene TRBJ2-5, with D perhaps TRBD1 (6 bases). This CDR3 comprises 14 residues. CDR1 KGHDR and CDR2 SFDVKD come from the germline V gene. Trimming cost V 5 bases and J 1 base, with 10 bases left between them. The CDR3 loop is CATSAGTPQETQYF. CDR3 in DNA: TGTGCCACCAGTGCCGGGACACCCCAAGAGACCCAGTACTTC.

This clonotype has ten or more counts. The chain couples TRBV24-1 to TRBJ2-2; D unresolved. The V and J ends lost 3 bases and 6 bases respectively, with 7 bases between them. This CDR3 contains 13 residues. CDR1 is KGHDR and CDR2 is SFDVKD in the germline V gene. CDR3 DNA: TGTGCCACCAGTGATCGTTCGTCCGGGGAGCTGTTTTTT. The encoded protein is CATSDRSSGELFF.

The V call is TRBV19, the J call TRBJ1-2, with D hard to call. Trimming pared 10 bases from V and 4 bases from J, leaving 13 bases between. The CDR3 covers 12 residues. Germline V lookup: CDR1 LNHDA, CDR2 SQIVND (reference sequence). CDR3 sequence reads: CATRFGIYGYTF. In DNA, the CDR3 is TGTGCCACCAGATTTGGCATCTATGGCTACACCTTC.

As for this clonotype: A read error may be the cause here, since a much bigger clone is one base away. This sequence joins TRBV6-2 or TRBV6-3 and TRBJ1-4; D is undetermined. Deletions cut 4 bases from V and 4 bases from J, with 7 bases between. There are 13 residues in the CDR3. Germline lookup yields CDR1 MNHEY and CDR2 SVGEGT. The CDR3 spells CASSSEHNEKLFF. CDR3 nucleotides: TGTGCCAGCAGTTCGGAGCATAATGAAAAACTGTTTTTT.